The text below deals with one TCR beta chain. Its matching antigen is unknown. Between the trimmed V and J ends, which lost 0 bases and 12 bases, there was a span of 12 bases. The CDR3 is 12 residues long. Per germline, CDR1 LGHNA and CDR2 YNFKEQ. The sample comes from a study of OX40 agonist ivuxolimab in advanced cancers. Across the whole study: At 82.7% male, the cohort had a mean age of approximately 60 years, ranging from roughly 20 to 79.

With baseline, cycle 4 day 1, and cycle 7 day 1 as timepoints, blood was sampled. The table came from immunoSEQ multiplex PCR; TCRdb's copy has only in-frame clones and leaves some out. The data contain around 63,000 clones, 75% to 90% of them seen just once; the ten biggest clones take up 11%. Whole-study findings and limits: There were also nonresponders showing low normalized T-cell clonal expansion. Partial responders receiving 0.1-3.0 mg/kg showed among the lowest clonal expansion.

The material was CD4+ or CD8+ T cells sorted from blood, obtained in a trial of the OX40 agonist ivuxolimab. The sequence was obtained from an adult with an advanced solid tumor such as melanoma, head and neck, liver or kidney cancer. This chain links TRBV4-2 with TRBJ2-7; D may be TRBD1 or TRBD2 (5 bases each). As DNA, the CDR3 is TGTGCCAGCAGCCAAGATTTGGGGGTCCCGTACTTC. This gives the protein CASSQDLGVPYF.